This TCR beta chain was recovered during a study of shared clonotypes between healthy human individuals. Clones were sequenced by immunoSEQ multiplex PCR, and TCRdb holds only the in-frame ones, with some missing. The data hold about 1.5 million clones, with about 98% observed a single time. In the case of this clone: Its antigen is not identified. A junction end diverges from the germline sequence, so it may reflect a read error. The sample carries other DNA sequences with the same CDR3.

Study findings and constraints: Between several donors, naive CD4 clonotypes were shared at a level of around 4.8%.

CDR1 and CDR2 from the germline V gene are SGHTA and FQGTGA. This CDR3 region has 15 residues. This TCR was recovered from a man aged 25 to 45 in good health. The sample taken for sequencing was naive CD4+ T cells sorted from blood. Noted subset: CD45RA+ positively selected. V is TRBV7-3 and J is TRBJ2-1, with a possible D match to TRBD2 (5 bases). CDR3: CASSSGIPSYNEQFF. The CDR3 DNA reads as TGTGCCAGCAGCTCGGGGATCCCTAGCTACAATGAACAGTTCTTC.